Listed below are T cell receptor beta chains from one sample, sequenced in a study of beta chain features in type 1 diabetes. TCRdb's copy holds only in-frame clones and misses some; the assay was immunoSEQ multiplex PCR. Found here are hundreds of thousands of clones, 25% to 35% of them singletons; the top ten hold roughly 0.066%. Sequencing was performed on naive CD4+ T cells from blood. The receptors here all came from a man aged 18-30 years in good health. Both conserved end residues are part of each CDR3. The order of the fields is J gene, V gene, D gene, clone size, CDR3 DNA, CDR3 protein. The D gene is left open where the match is weak. Not all rows give a size; the values are once, few, many and, for expanded clones, a class.

j_call: TRBJ2-7; v_call: TRBV30; d_call: TRBD2; clone_size: -; cdr3_nt: TGTGCCGCCGGGACTACGTTCTACGAGCAGTACTTC; cdr3_aa: CAAGTTFYEQYF
j_call: TRBJ2-1; v_call: TRBV4-2; d_call: TRBD2; clone_size: few; cdr3_nt: TGTGCCAGCAGCCAACCCCGCGGTAGCGGGGCCTACAATGAGCAGTTCTTC; cdr3_aa: CASSQPRGSGAYNEQFF
j_call: TRBJ2-1; v_call: TRBV7-3; d_call: -; clone_size: -; cdr3_nt: TGTGCCAGCAGCTCGGACGGGTACAATGAGCAGTTCTTC; cdr3_aa: CASSSDGYNEQFF
j_call: TRBJ2-6; v_call: TRBV29-1; d_call: TRBD1; clone_size: few; cdr3_nt: TGCAGCGTGGTCCCACTCAAGGGACAGTTGTCTGGGGCCAACGTCCTGACTTTC; cdr3_aa: CSVVPLKGQLSGANVLTF
j_call: TRBJ2-5; v_call: TRBV7-2; d_call: TRBD1; clone_size: -; cdr3_nt: TGTGCCAGCAGCCAGTCGGGGACAGTCCAAGAGACCCAGTACTTC; cdr3_aa: CASSQSGTVQETQYF
j_call: TRBJ2-5; v_call: TRBV30; d_call: TRBD1; clone_size: few; cdr3_nt: TGTGCCTGGAGTCGACAGGGAGAGACCCAGTACTTC; cdr3_aa: CAWSRQGETQYF
j_call: TRBJ1-1; v_call: TRBV30; d_call: -; clone_size: few; cdr3_nt: TGTGCCCGGAGGGGCCCTGGGGGCACTGAAGCTTTCTTT; cdr3_aa: CARRGPGGTEAFF
j_call: TRBJ2-2; v_call: TRBV29-1; d_call: -; clone_size: -; cdr3_nt: TGCAGCGTTGAGGCAGGGCTGAACACCGGGGAGCTGTTTTTT; cdr3_aa: CSVEAGLNTGELFF
j_call: TRBJ1-1; v_call: TRBV10-3; d_call: -; clone_size: -; cdr3_nt: TGTGCCATCCGGGGAAGCGGCACTGAAGCTTTCTTT; cdr3_aa: CAIRGSGTEAFF
j_call: TRBJ2-6; v_call: TRBV25-1; d_call: -; clone_size: -; cdr3_nt: TGTGCCAGCAGTGAATCGGCGGGGAGCCCTGGGGCCAACGTCCTGACTTTC; cdr3_aa: CASSESAGSPGANVLTF
j_call: TRBJ1-4; v_call: TRBV29-1; d_call: -; clone_size: few; cdr3_nt: TGCAGCGCCCTCGGGACGGGGAATGAAAAACTGTTTTTT; cdr3_aa: CSALGTGNEKLFF
j_call: TRBJ2-3; v_call: TRBV29-1; d_call: TRBD2; clone_size: few; cdr3_nt: TGCAGCGCCGTAGCGGGACCAAGAGATACGCAGTATTTT; cdr3_aa: CSAVAGPRDTQYF
j_call: TRBJ2-7; v_call: TRBV7-2; d_call: -; clone_size: few; cdr3_nt: TGTGCCAGCAGCTTGCCCCCCAGTGCGTCGGAGCAGTACTTC; cdr3_aa: CASSLPPSASEQYF
j_call: TRBJ2-7; v_call: TRBV7-9; d_call: -; clone_size: -; cdr3_nt: TGTGCCAGCAGCTTATCGATGGTCGGCGGGCAGTACTTC; cdr3_aa: CASSLSMVGGQYF
j_call: TRBJ1-2; v_call: TRBV30; d_call: -; clone_size: -; cdr3_nt: TGTGCCTGGGCCCAAGGTTGGGACATTGAATCTGGCTACACCTTC; cdr3_aa: CAWAQGWDIESGYTF
j_call: TRBJ2-7; v_call: TRBV20-1; d_call: -; clone_size: -; cdr3_nt: TGCAGTGCTCCCCGGGGGATCGAGCAGTACTTC; cdr3_aa: CSAPRGIEQYF
j_call: TRBJ2-3; v_call: TRBV5-1; d_call: TRBD2; clone_size: -; cdr3_nt: TGCGCCAGCAGCTTGGGGACTAGCGGGAGGACAGATACGCAGTATTTT; cdr3_aa: CASSLGTSGRTDTQYF
j_call: TRBJ2-1; v_call: TRBV27; d_call: TRBD1; clone_size: few; cdr3_nt: TGTGCCAGCAGTCCAGAACGGGGACAGGGGTTGGTGCAGTTCTTC; cdr3_aa: CASSPERGQGLVQFF
j_call: TRBJ2-2; v_call: TRBV5-1; d_call: -; clone_size: -; cdr3_nt: TGCGCCAGCAGCTTGGACAGGGCGAACACCGGGGAGCTGTTTTTT; cdr3_aa: CASSLDRANTGELFF
j_call: TRBJ2-7; v_call: TRBV10-3; d_call: TRBD2; clone_size: -; cdr3_nt: TGTGCCATCAAAACTGTAGCGGGAGGAGAGGAGCAGTACTTC; cdr3_aa: CAIKTVAGGEEQYF
j_call: TRBJ1-1; v_call: TRBV5-1; d_call: -; clone_size: -; cdr3_nt: TGCGCCAGCAGCTTAAAGGCGGACACTGAAGCTTTCTTT; cdr3_aa: CASSLKADTEAFF
j_call: TRBJ2-1; v_call: TRBV9; d_call: TRBD2; clone_size: -; cdr3_nt: TGTGCCAGCAGCGTAGCGCGTATAGGTGCTAGCGGGAGCTCCTACAATGAGCAGTTCTTC; cdr3_aa: CASSVARIGASGSSYNEQFF